This T cell receptor (beta chain) originates from a study of blood T cell repertoires in COVID-19. This CDR3 has 13 amino acids. Germline lookup yields CDR1 SQVTM and CDR2 ANQGSEA. V was pared by 6 bases and J by 5 bases, with 15 bases between. Repertoires were generated with immunoSEQ multiplex PCR, while TCRdb's copy carries only in-frame clones and drops some. The sample carries 120,000 to 150,000 clones, roughly 80% recorded once. The specimen sequenced was peripheral blood. The gene calls are TRBV29-1 and TRBJ2-3; weak D call: TRBD2 (5 bases). This sequence was found in a human donor in a cohort sampled during active COVID-19. Here the CDR3 reads CSVRGRGGDTQYF. For the CDR3, the DNA is TGCAGCGTCCGCGGCCGGGGTGGAGATACGCAGTATTTT.